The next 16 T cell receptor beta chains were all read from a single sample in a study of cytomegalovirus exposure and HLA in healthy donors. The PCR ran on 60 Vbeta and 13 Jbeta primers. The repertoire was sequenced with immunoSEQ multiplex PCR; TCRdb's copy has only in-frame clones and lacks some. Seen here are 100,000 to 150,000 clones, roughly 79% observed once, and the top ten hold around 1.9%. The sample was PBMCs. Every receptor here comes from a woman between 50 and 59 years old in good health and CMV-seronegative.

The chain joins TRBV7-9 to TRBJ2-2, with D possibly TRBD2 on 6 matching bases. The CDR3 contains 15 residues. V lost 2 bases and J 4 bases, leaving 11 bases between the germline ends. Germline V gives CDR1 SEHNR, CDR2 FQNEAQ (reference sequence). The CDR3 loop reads CASSLSGGSTGELFF. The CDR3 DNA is TGTGCCAGCAGCTTAAGTGGGGGGTCCACCGGGGAGCTGTTTTTT.

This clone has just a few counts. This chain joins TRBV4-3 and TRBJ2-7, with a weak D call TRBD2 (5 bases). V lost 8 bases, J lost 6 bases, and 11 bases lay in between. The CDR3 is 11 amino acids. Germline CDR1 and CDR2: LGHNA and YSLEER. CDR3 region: CASRLRAEQYV. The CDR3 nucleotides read TGCGCCAGCCGGCTGAGGGCCGAGCAGTACGTC.

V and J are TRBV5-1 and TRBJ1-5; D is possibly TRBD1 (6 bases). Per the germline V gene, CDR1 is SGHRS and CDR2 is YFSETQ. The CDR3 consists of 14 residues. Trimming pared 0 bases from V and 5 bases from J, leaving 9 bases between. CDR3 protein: CASSLGGGDQPQHF. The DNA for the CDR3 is TGCGCCAGCAGCTTGGGAGGGGGGGATCAGCCCCAGCATTTT.

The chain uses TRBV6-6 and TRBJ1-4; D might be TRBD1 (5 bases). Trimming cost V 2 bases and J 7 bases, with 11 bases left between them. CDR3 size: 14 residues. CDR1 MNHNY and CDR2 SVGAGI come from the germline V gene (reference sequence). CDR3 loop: CASSYRGTGEKLFF. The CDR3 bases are TGTGCCAGCAGTTACAGGGGCACCGGTGAAAAACTGTTTTTT.

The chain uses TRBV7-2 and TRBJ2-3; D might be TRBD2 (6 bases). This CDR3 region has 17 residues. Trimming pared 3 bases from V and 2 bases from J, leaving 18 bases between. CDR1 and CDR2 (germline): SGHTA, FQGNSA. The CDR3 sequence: CASSFPPGSGPTDTQYF. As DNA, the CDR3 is TGTGCCAGCAGCTTCCCCCCCGGGAGCGGACCCACAGATACGCAGTATTTT.

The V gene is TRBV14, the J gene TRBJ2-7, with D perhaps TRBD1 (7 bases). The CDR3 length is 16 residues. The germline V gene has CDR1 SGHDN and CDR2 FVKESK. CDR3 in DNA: TGTGCCAGCCGCTCCCACGCCACAGGGGACTCCCACGAGCAGTACGTC. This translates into CASRSHATGDSHEQYV.

The CDR3 region is CASSPRGSTDTQYF. The CDR3 nucleotides read TGTGCCAGCAGCCCGCGGGGGAGCACAGATACGCAGTATTTT. The chain recombines TRBV7-2 with TRBJ2-3; 7 bases align to TRBD2. CDR1 SGHTA and CDR2 FQGNSA come from the germline V gene. After removal of 5 bases from V and 0 bases from J, the junction contained 2 bases not matched to a gene. CDR3 length: 14 amino acids.

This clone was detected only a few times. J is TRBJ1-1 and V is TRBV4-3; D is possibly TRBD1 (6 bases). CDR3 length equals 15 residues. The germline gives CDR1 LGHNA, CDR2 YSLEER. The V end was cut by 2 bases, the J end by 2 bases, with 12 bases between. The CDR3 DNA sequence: TGCGCCAGCAGCCAAAACAGGGTGAAAAACACTGAAGCTTTCTTT. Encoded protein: CASSQNRVKNTEAFF.

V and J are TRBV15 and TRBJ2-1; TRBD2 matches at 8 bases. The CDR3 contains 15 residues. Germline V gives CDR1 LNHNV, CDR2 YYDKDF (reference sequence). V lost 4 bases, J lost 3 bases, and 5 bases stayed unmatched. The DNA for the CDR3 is TGTGCCACCAGCAATTTAGCGGGAAACTACAATGAGCAGTTCTTC. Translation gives CATSNLAGNYNEQFF. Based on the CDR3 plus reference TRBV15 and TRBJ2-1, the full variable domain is DAMVIQNPRYQVTQFGKPVTLSCSQTLNHNVMYWYQQKSSQAPKLLFHYYDKDFNNEADTPDNFQSRRPNTSFCFLDIRSPGLGDTAMYLCATSNLAGNYNEQFFGPGTRLTVL.

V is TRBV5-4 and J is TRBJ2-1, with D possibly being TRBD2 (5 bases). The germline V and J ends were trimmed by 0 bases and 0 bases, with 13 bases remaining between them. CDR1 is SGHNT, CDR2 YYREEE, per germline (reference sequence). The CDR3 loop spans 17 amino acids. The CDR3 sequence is CASSLDGGGSSYNEQFF. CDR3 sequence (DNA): TGTGCCAGCAGCTTGGACGGCGGTGGGAGCTCCTACAATGAGCAGTTCTTC.

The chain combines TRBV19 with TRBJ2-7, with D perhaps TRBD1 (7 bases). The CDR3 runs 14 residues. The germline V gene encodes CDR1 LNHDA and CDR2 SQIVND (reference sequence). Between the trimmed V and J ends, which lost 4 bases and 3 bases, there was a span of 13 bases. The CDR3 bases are TGTGCCAGTAGTAGCGGGACAGATAACTACGAGCAGTACTTC. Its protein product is CASSSGTDNYEQYF.

The CDR3 DNA reads TGTGCCTGGAAACAGGGGGCTATAACTAATGAAAAACTGTTTTTT. This translates into CAWKQGAITNEKLFF. The rearrangement joins TRBV30 to TRBJ1-4; 9 nucleotides agree with TRBD1. The germline CDR1 and CDR2 sequences are GTSNPN and SVGIG (reference sequence). The ends lost 4 bases at V and 1 base at J; junction bases unmatched: 4. The CDR3 sequence is 15 residues long.

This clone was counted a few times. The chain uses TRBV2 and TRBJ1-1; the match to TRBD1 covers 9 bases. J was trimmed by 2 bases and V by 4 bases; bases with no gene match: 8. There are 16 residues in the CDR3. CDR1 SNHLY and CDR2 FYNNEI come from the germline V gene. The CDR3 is CASSGGQGLTNTEAFF. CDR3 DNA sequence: TGTGCCAGCAGTGGGGGACAGGGCTTAACAAACACTGAAGCTTTCTTT.

The CDR3 DNA reads as TGTGCCAGCAGGGACCCGGGACTAGCGGGAGGAGGAGAGACCCAGTACTTC. Its translation is CASRDPGLAGGGETQYF. V usage is TRBV28 and J usage is TRBJ2-5; 15 positions agree with TRBD2. Germline V CDR1 and CDR2: MDHEN, SYDVKM. Germline trimming cut 6 bases from V and 4 bases from J; bases unmatched to any gene: 9. The CDR3 length is 17 residues. The full variable domain, in which reference TRBV28 and TRBJ2-5 provide the parts outside the CDR3, is DVKVTQSSRYLVKRTGEKVFLECVQDMDHENMFWYRQDPGLGLRLIYFSYDVKMKEKGDIPEGYSVSREKKERFSLILESASTNQTSMYLCASRDPGLAGGGETQYFGPGTRLLVL.

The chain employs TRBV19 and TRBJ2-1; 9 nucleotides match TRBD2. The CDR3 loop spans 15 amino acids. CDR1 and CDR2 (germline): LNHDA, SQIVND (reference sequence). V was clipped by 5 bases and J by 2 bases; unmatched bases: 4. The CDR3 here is CASSRTSAAYNEQFF. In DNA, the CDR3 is TGTGCCAGTAGTCGGACTAGCGCCGCCTACAATGAGCAGTTCTTC.

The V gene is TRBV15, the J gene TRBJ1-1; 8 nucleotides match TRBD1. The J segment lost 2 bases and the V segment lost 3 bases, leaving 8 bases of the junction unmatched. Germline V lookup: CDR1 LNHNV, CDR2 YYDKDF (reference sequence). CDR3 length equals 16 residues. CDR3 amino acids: CATSRGVTGVNTEAFF. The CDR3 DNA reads TGTGCCACCAGCAGGGGGGTGACAGGGGTAAACACTGAAGCTTTCTTT.